One and the same sample provided the 4 T cell receptor beta chains below, sequenced in a study of OX40 agonist ivuxolimab in advanced cancers. TCRdb's copy holds only in-frame clones and misses some; the assay was immunoSEQ multiplex PCR. The sample yields tens of thousands of clones, more than 85% seen once. The source was CD4+ or CD8+ T cells sorted from blood, collected in a trial of the OX40 agonist ivuxolimab. These receptors all stem from an adult with an advanced solid tumor such as melanoma, head and neck, liver or kidney cancer.

This sequence joins TRBV7-2 and TRBJ2-5; the match to TRBD2 covers 13 bases. V shed 1 base and J 5 bases; nucleotides not matched to a gene: 10. The germline V gene has CDR1 SGHTA and CDR2 FQGNSA. CDR3 length equals 18 residues. CDR3 region: CASSLVGLAGMGQETQYF. The CDR3 coding sequence is TGTGCCAGCAGCTTAGTGGGACTAGCGGGAATGGGTCAGGAGACCCAGTACTTC.

This clone was picked up one time. Written as DNA, the CDR3 is TGCGCCAGCAATTTTTTGGACAGCCAAGAGACCCAGTACTTC. As protein: CASNFLDSQETQYF. This sequence joins TRBV10-2 and TRBJ2-5; D is perhaps TRBD1 (6 bases). Germline loops: CDR1 WSHSY, CDR2 SAAADI. V was trimmed by 7 bases and J by 1 base, leaving 13 bases between them. The CDR3 totals 14 residues.

CDR3 protein: CASRPGQGVGQPQHF. As DNA, the CDR3 is TGTGCCAGCAGGCCCGGACAGGGCGTCGGGCAGCCCCAGCATTTT. This rearrangement joins TRBV6-4 to TRBJ1-5, with 8 bases lining up with TRBD1. Germline CDR1 MRHNA, CDR2 SNTAGT. There are 15 residues in the CDR3. The ends lost 6 bases at V and 7 bases at J; junction bases unmatched: 11.

The chain couples TRBV6-1 to TRBJ1-1, with TRBD1 matching over 7 bases. Germline-derived CDR1 and CDR2 are MNHNS and SASEGT. The CDR3 contains 15 residues. V dropped 2 bases and J dropped 5; count of bases not matched to a gene: 8. The CDR3 here is CASSERNRGGTEAFF. The CDR3 coding sequence is TGTGCCAGCAGTGAAAGGAACAGGGGTGGTACTGAAGCTTTCTTT.